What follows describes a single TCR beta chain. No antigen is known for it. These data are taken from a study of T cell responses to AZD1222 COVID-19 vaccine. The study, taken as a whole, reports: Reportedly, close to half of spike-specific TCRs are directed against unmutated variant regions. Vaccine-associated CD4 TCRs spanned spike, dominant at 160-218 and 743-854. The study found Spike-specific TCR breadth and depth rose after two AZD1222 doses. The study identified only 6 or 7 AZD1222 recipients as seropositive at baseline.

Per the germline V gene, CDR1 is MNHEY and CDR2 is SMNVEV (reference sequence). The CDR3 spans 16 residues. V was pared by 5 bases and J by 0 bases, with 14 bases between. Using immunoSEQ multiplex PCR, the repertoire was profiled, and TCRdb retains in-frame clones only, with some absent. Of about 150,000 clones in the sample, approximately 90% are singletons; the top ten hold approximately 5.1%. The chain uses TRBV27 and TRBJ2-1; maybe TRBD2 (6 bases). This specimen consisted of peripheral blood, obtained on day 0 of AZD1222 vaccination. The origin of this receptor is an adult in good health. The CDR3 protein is CASSLRDSSSYNEQFF. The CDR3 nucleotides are TGTGCCAGCAGTCTTCGGGACTCGAGCTCCTACAATGAGCAGTTCTTC.